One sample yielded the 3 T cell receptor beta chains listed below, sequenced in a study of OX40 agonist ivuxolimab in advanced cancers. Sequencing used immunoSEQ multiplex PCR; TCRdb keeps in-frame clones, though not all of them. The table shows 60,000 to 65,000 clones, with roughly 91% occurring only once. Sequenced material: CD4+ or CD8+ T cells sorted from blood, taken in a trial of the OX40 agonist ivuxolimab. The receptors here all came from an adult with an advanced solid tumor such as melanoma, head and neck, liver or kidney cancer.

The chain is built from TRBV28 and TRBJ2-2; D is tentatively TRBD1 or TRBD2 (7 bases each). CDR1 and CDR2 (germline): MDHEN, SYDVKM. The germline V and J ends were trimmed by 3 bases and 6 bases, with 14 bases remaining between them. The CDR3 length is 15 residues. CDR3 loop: CASSFRGTISGELFF. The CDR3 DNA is TGTGCCAGCAGTTTCAGGGGGACTATTTCCGGGGAGCTGTTTTTT.

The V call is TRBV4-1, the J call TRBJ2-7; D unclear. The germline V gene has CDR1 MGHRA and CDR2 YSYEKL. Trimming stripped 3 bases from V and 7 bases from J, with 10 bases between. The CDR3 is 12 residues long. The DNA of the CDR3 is TGCGCCAGCAGCCACCTTACCGGGGAGCAGTACTTC. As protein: CASSHLTGEQYF.

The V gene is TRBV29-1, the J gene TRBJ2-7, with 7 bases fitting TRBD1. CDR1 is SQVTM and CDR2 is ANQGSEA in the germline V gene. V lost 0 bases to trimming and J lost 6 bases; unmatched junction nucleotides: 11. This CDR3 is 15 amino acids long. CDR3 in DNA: TGCAGCGTTGAAGAGGGGGACAGTGACCTTGGCGAGCAGTACTTC. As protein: CSVEEGDSDLGEQYF.